The sequence of this TCR beta chain was determined in a study of early T cells in non-severe SARS-CoV-2 infection. Study-level background: Chains were not paired, and sequencing was done on bulk RNA from unsorted whole blood.

The CDR3 extends over 15 amino acids. Germline V gives CDR1 SGHAT, CDR2 FQNNGV. With V trimmed by 3 bases and J by 1 base, 4 bases remained unmatched. Individual cDNA molecules were tagged with unique molecular identifiers, the study reported. MiXCR, run by TCRdb on the 5' RACE reads, gives a single entry per CDR3 protein. Here the sample spans roughly 80,000 distinct CDR3 sequences, about 11% being singletons. Study-level findings and limits: The study's VDJdb matching favored anti-spike CD8 responses and missed private and CD4 specificities.

This clonotype was observed a few times. What it recognizes is unknown. The chain uses TRBV11-2 and TRBJ2-7, with 9 bases that match TRBD1. The receptor comes from an adult who was a healthcare worker with PCR-confirmed SARS-CoV-2 infection or an uninfected control (not recorded which). The material was whole blood, obtained at baseline. The CDR3 DNA sequence: TGTGCCAGCAGCTTGGGACAGGGTCGTTCCTACGAGCAGTACTTC. Amino acid sequence: CASSLGQGRSYEQYF.